A selection of T cell receptor beta chains follows, all from one sample in a study of cytomegalovirus exposure and HLA in healthy donors. Here immunoSEQ multiplex PCR was the method, and the copy in TCRdb shows in-frame clones only, minus some. The sample shows about 130,000 clones, around 9% of them seen only once. Sequencing used PBMCs. These receptors were obtained from a man aged 35-49 years in good health and CMV-seronegative. Each CDR3 is given with its conserved first and last residue. D genes are given only for firm matches. Clone size appears in some rows only: once, few, many, or a class for an expanded clone.

cdr3_nt: TGTGCCAGTAGTATAGGCAGGGTGGGTGAGCAGTTCTTC
cdr3_aa: CASSIGRVGEQFF
v_call: TRBV19
d_call: -
clone_size: -
j_call: TRBJ2-1

cdr3_nt: TGTGCCAGCAGTGGTGACAGTTCTGGGGCCAACGTCCTGACTTTC
cdr3_aa: CASSGDSSGANVLTF
v_call: TRBV6-1
d_call: -
clone_size: -
j_call: TRBJ2-6

cdr3_nt: TGTGCCAGCAGCTTACCCCCTCTCGCGAACACCGGGGAGCTGTTTTTT
cdr3_aa: CASSLPPLANTGELFF
v_call: TRBV7-2
d_call: -
clone_size: -
j_call: TRBJ2-2

cdr3_nt: TGTGCCAGCAGCCGATCCCGGACAGGCGAGCAGTTCTTC
cdr3_aa: CASSRSRTGEQFF
v_call: TRBV14
d_call: TRBD1
clone_size: few
j_call: TRBJ2-1

cdr3_nt: TGTGCCAGCAGTGAACAGGACTTATTTAATTCACCCCTCCACTTT
cdr3_aa: CASSEQDLFNSPLHF
v_call: TRBV2
d_call: -
clone_size: few
j_call: TRBJ1-6

cdr3_nt: TGTGCCAGCAGCTTAGCAGGGACAGGTTCCTACGAGCAGTACTTC
cdr3_aa: CASSLAGTGSYEQYF
v_call: TRBV7-2
d_call: TRBD1
clone_size: few
j_call: TRBJ2-7

cdr3_nt: TGTGCCAGCAGCTTCGATCGGCGGGGGGCGAGCACAGATACGCAGTATTTT
cdr3_aa: CASSFDRRGASTDTQYF
v_call: TRBV11-2
d_call: TRBD2
clone_size: -
j_call: TRBJ2-3

cdr3_nt: TGTGCCAGCAGCCAGCTGGTAGCGGGGGGTACTAGCACAGATACGCAGTATTTT
cdr3_aa: CASSQLVAGGTSTDTQYF
v_call: TRBV7-6
d_call: TRBD2
clone_size: -
j_call: TRBJ2-3

cdr3_nt: TGCGCCAGCAGCTTAACTTCGGAGGAGAATCAGCCCCAGCATTTT
cdr3_aa: CASSLTSEENQPQHF
v_call: TRBV5-1
d_call: -
clone_size: -
j_call: TRBJ1-5

cdr3_nt: TGTGCCAGCAGTCCGTCAGTGCCCTCATACGAGCAGTACTTC
cdr3_aa: CASSPSVPSYEQYF
v_call: TRBV5-5
d_call: -
clone_size: -
j_call: TRBJ2-7

cdr3_nt: TGCAGCGTTGAAGCACAGTCCGGAGGCGAGCAGTACTTC
cdr3_aa: CSVEAQSGGEQYF
v_call: TRBV29-1
d_call: -
clone_size: -
j_call: TRBJ2-7

cdr3_nt: TGTGCCAGTAGTATAGGGACAGTATATGGCTACACCTTC
cdr3_aa: CASSIGTVYGYTF
v_call: TRBV19
d_call: -
clone_size: few
j_call: TRBJ1-2

cdr3_nt: TGTGCCAGTAGCGGACAATGGAACACAGATACGCAGTATTTT
cdr3_aa: CASSGQWNTDTQYF
v_call: TRBV19
d_call: -
clone_size: -
j_call: TRBJ2-3

cdr3_nt: TGTGCCAGCAGCAACAGGGGTGGCCAAGAGACCCAGTACTTC
cdr3_aa: CASSNRGGQETQYF
v_call: TRBV28
d_call: TRBD1
clone_size: few
j_call: TRBJ2-5

cdr3_nt: TGTGCCAGCAGCTTGGACGGGGTTGCAACTAATGAAAAACTGTTTTTT
cdr3_aa: CASSLDGVATNEKLFF
v_call: TRBV5-4
d_call: -
clone_size: -
j_call: TRBJ1-4

cdr3_nt: TGTGCCAGCAGCGTGCGACTAGCCGGGGAGCTGTTTTTT
cdr3_aa: CASSVRLAGELFF
v_call: TRBV9
d_call: -
clone_size: -
j_call: TRBJ2-2

cdr3_nt: TGTGCCAGCAGTTCAGATCGGGGTGACTACGAGCAGTACTTC
cdr3_aa: CASSSDRGDYEQYF
v_call: TRBV6-5
d_call: -
clone_size: -
j_call: TRBJ2-7

cdr3_nt: TGTGCCAGCACCCCCCTTGAACGCAGAACTGAAGCTTTCTTT
cdr3_aa: CASTPLERRTEAFF
v_call: TRBV2
d_call: -
clone_size: -
j_call: TRBJ1-1

cdr3_nt: TGTGCCAGCAGTTACGCTAGAGAATATGGCTACACCTTC
cdr3_aa: CASSYAREYGYTF
v_call: TRBV6-6
d_call: -
clone_size: -
j_call: TRBJ1-2

cdr3_nt: TGTGCCAGCAGCCAGACAAGAGGGAGGGGTCAGCAGTACTTC
cdr3_aa: CASSQTRGRGQQYF
v_call: TRBV14
d_call: TRBD2
clone_size: few
j_call: TRBJ2-7

cdr3_nt: TGCGCCAGCAGCTCAGTGACTATGGGGAGGGAGACCCAGTACTTC
cdr3_aa: CASSSVTMGRETQYF
v_call: TRBV5-1
d_call: -
clone_size: -
j_call: TRBJ2-5

cdr3_nt: TGTGCCAGCAGCCGAGGACTAGGGGTCACCCAGTACTTC
cdr3_aa: CASSRGLGVTQYF
v_call: TRBV14
d_call: TRBD2
clone_size: -
j_call: TRBJ2-5

cdr3_nt: TGTGCCAGCAGCGTAGACAGCCAAGAGACCCAGTACTTC
cdr3_aa: CASSVDSQETQYF
v_call: TRBV9
d_call: -
clone_size: few
j_call: TRBJ2-5

cdr3_nt: TGCGCCAGCAGCCAAGAACAGGGGAATTGGTTAGAGACCCAGTACTTC
cdr3_aa: CASSQEQGNWLETQYF
v_call: TRBV4-1
d_call: TRBD1
clone_size: -
j_call: TRBJ2-5

cdr3_nt: TGCGCCAGCAGCCAAGAGTACACCCACTATGGCTACACCTTC
cdr3_aa: CASSQEYTHYGYTF
v_call: TRBV4-1
d_call: -
clone_size: -
j_call: TRBJ1-2

cdr3_nt: TGCGCCAGCAGTGAGAGGGGCGATACGCAGTATTTT
cdr3_aa: CASSERGDTQYF
v_call: TRBV10-2
d_call: -
clone_size: once
j_call: TRBJ2-3

cdr3_nt: TGTGCCAGCAGCTTAGGTTCAGGGCTTGAGACCCAGTACTTC
cdr3_aa: CASSLGSGLETQYF
v_call: TRBV7-2
d_call: -
clone_size: few
j_call: TRBJ2-5

cdr3_nt: TGTGCCTGGGGACAGGGAGACGGGGAGCTGTTTTTT
cdr3_aa: CAWGQGDGELFF
v_call: TRBV30
d_call: TRBD1
clone_size: few
j_call: TRBJ2-2

cdr3_nt: TGTGCCAGCAGCGTAGCGGGGGCCTCATTTGGTGAGCAGTACTTC
cdr3_aa: CASSVAGASFGEQYF
v_call: TRBV7-2
d_call: TRBD2
clone_size: few
j_call: TRBJ2-7

cdr3_nt: TGTGCCAGCATCTCGGGTGGTGGAAACACCATATATTTT
cdr3_aa: CASISGGGNTIYF
v_call: TRBV6-6
d_call: -
clone_size: -
j_call: TRBJ1-3

cdr3_nt: TGTGCCATCAGTCTCGGACAGGGGGATTCTGAAGCTTTCTTT
cdr3_aa: CAISLGQGDSEAFF
v_call: TRBV10-3
d_call: TRBD1
clone_size: few
j_call: TRBJ1-1

cdr3_nt: TGTGCCAGCAGGGGCCAGGGGTCCTATGGCTACACCTTC
cdr3_aa: CASRGQGSYGYTF
v_call: TRBV7-9
d_call: -
clone_size: -
j_call: TRBJ1-2

cdr3_nt: TGTGCCAGCAGTTTCGGACAGGGGGGTAATTCACCCCTCCACTTT
cdr3_aa: CASSFGQGGNSPLHF
v_call: TRBV28
d_call: TRBD1
clone_size: -
j_call: TRBJ1-6

cdr3_nt: TGTGCCAGTAGTATTATCAGGGGTCCGGCCGGGGAGCTGTTTTTT
cdr3_aa: CASSIIRGPAGELFF
v_call: TRBV19
d_call: -
clone_size: few
j_call: TRBJ2-2

cdr3_nt: TGTGCCAGCAGCGGAGGGGGCGGCCTAAGACGCTCCTACAATGAGCAGTTCTTC
cdr3_aa: CASSGGGGLRRSYNEQFF
v_call: TRBV13
d_call: -
clone_size: -
j_call: TRBJ2-1

cdr3_nt: TGCGCCAGCGGGACGGGGGTAGGCGAGCAGTACTTC
cdr3_aa: CASGTGVGEQYF
v_call: TRBV4-1
d_call: -
clone_size: -
j_call: TRBJ2-7

cdr3_nt: TGTGCCAGCAGCTCCCTTGTTTCAGTTGAAGCTTTCTTT
cdr3_aa: CASSSLVSVEAFF
v_call: TRBV5-5
d_call: -
clone_size: few
j_call: TRBJ1-1

cdr3_nt: TGCGCCAGCAGCCAAGTCGAGACTATCTCCTACGAGCAGTACTTC
cdr3_aa: CASSQVETISYEQYF
v_call: TRBV4-1
d_call: -
clone_size: -
j_call: TRBJ2-7

cdr3_nt: TGTGCCAGCTCCTCTAGCGGGGTGGTTTACAATGAGCAGTTCTTC
cdr3_aa: CASSSSGVVYNEQFF
v_call: TRBV27
d_call: TRBD2
clone_size: -
j_call: TRBJ2-1

cdr3_nt: TGTGCCAGCAGCTTGGACGGCGGGGGGATAACAAATGAGCAGTTCTTC
cdr3_aa: CASSLDGGGITNEQFF
v_call: TRBV5-4
d_call: TRBD2
clone_size: -
j_call: TRBJ2-1

cdr3_nt: TGTGCCAGCAGTTGGGGGACAGGAGGAGAGACCCAGTACTTC
cdr3_aa: CASSWGTGGETQYF
v_call: TRBV6-6
d_call: TRBD1
clone_size: -
j_call: TRBJ2-5

cdr3_nt: TGCGCCAGCAGTCTACAGGGCTTGGGAAACACCATATATTTT
cdr3_aa: CASSLQGLGNTIYF
v_call: TRBV23-1
d_call: -
clone_size: few
j_call: TRBJ1-3

cdr3_nt: TGTGCCAGTAGAGACAGGGCCGTGAACACTGAAGCTTTCTTT
cdr3_aa: CASRDRAVNTEAFF
v_call: TRBV6-5
d_call: TRBD1
clone_size: few
j_call: TRBJ1-1

cdr3_nt: TGCGCCAGCAGCCAAGCATCGGTAGCGGGGGGGGGTACGCAGTATTTT
cdr3_aa: CASSQASVAGGGTQYF
v_call: TRBV4-1
d_call: TRBD2
clone_size: few
j_call: TRBJ2-3

cdr3_nt: TGTGCCAGCAGCCCAAACAGGGTATCGACCGGGGAGCTGTTTTTT
cdr3_aa: CASSPNRVSTGELFF
v_call: TRBV6-1
d_call: -
clone_size: few
j_call: TRBJ2-2

cdr3_nt: TGTGCCAGCAGGTTAGGACAGGGGGTTACCGGGGAGCTGTTTTTT
cdr3_aa: CASRLGQGVTGELFF
v_call: TRBV28
d_call: TRBD1
clone_size: -
j_call: TRBJ2-2

cdr3_nt: TGTGCCAGCAGTTCCCCGGGGAGGGATACCGGGGAGCTGTTTTTT
cdr3_aa: CASSSPGRDTGELFF
v_call: TRBV28
d_call: TRBD2
clone_size: few
j_call: TRBJ2-2

cdr3_nt: TGCGCCAGCAGCTTGGGGCTGCTCTACGAGCAGTACTTC
cdr3_aa: CASSLGLLYEQYF
v_call: TRBV5-1
d_call: -
clone_size: -
j_call: TRBJ2-7

cdr3_nt: TGCGCCAGCTCGAGGACAGGGGAGTACAATCAGCCCCAGCATTTT
cdr3_aa: CASSRTGEYNQPQHF
v_call: TRBV5-1
d_call: TRBD1
clone_size: few
j_call: TRBJ1-5

cdr3_nt: TGTGCCTGGGACTGGGGGGGAGCAGATACGCAGTATTTT
cdr3_aa: CAWDWGGADTQYF
v_call: TRBV30
d_call: TRBD2
clone_size: -
j_call: TRBJ2-3